The 6 T cell receptor beta chains in this list originate from one sample, sequenced in a study of blood T cell repertoires in COVID-19. Sequencing used immunoSEQ multiplex PCR; TCRdb keeps in-frame clones, though not all of them. In the table there are 55,000 to 95,000 clones, 70% to 85% of which are singletons. Material for sequencing was peripheral blood. Receptor source: a woman in her sixties or seventies with acute or convalescent COVID-19.

The rearrangement links TRBV6-2 or TRBV6-3 to TRBJ2-1; maybe TRBD1 (6 bases). V was cut by 2 bases and J by 9 bases, with 11 bases left in between. The CDR3 length is 13 residues. Germline V gene data show CDR1 as MNHEY and CDR2 as SVGEGT. CDR3 DNA sequence: TGTGCCAGCAGTTACGGGCGCAGGGGTGAGCAGTTCTTC. Translating gives CASSYGRRGEQFF.

The chain combines TRBV2 with TRBJ1-5; 7 positions agree with TRBD1. The CDR3 consists of 13 residues. In germline, CDR1 is SNHLY, CDR2 FYNNEI. V trimming: 5 bases; J trimming: 6 bases; junction bases outside the gene matches: 4. The CDR3 is CASSPTGLQPQHF. The CDR3, as DNA: TGTGCCAGCAGTCCGACAGGGCTTCAGCCCCAGCATTTT.

The V and J genes are TRBV15 and TRBJ2-7, with 11 bases lining up with TRBD2. Germline V gene lookup returns CDR1 LNHNV and CDR2 YYDKDF (reference sequence). The CDR3 totals 15 residues. Trimming at V came to 5 bases and at J to 2 bases, leaving 5 bases not matched to a gene. CDR3 residues: CATSPSGGPPYEQYF. In DNA form, the CDR3 reads TGTGCCACCAGCCCTAGCGGGGGGCCCCCCTACGAGCAGTACTTC. The full variable domain, rest sourced from reference TRBV15 and TRBJ2-7, is DAMVIQNPRYQVTQFGKPVTLSCSQTLNHNVMYWYQQKSSQAPKLLFHYYDKDFNNEADTPDNFQSRRPNTSFCFLDIRSPGLGDTAMYLCATSPSGGPPYEQYFGPGTRLTVT.

This chain connects TRBV5-6 to TRBJ2-5; 16 bases are a match to TRBD2. The CDR3 sequence is 18 residues long. V trimming: 4 bases; J trimming: 4 bases; junction bases outside the gene matches: 10. Germline V gives CDR1 SGHDT, CDR2 YYEEEE. The CDR3 nucleotides are TGTGCCAGCAGCCTTCTCGGGACTAGCGGGAGGGCCCGAGAGACCCAGTACTTC. Its protein product is CASSLLGTSGRARETQYF. Complete variable domain (other parts from reference TRBV5-6 and TRBJ2-5): DAGVTQSPTHLIKTRGQQVTLRCSPKSGHDTVSWYQQALGQGPQFIFQYYEEEERQRGNFPDRFSGHQFPNYSSELNVNALLLGDSALYLCASSLLGTSGRARETQYFGPGTRLLVL.

V usage is TRBV6-1 and J usage is TRBJ1-1; D remains ambiguous. Trimming took 4 bases from V and 6 from J, leaving 24 bases between them. Germline assignment: CDR1 MNHNS and CDR2 SASEGT. There are 17 residues in the CDR3. Here the CDR3 DNA reads TGTGCCAGCAGTGCTGAAAGGTCGGTCCCGGGTCAACCTGAAGCTTTCTTT. It translates to CASSAERSVPGQPEAFF.

The genes are TRBV20-1 and TRBJ2-7; tentative D call: TRBD2 (7 bases). Per the germline V gene, CDR1 is DFQATT and CDR2 is SNEGSKA (reference sequence). This CDR3 is 13 amino acids long. V gave up 3 bases and J gave up 3 bases, with 12 bases separating them. CDR3 protein: CSASRGRGYEQYF. CDR3 nucleotides: TGCAGTGCTAGTAGGGGGAGGGGCTACGAGCAGTACTTC.